This TCR beta chain appears in the sequencing data of a study of control samples from healthy donors and cancer patients. Some clones are missing from TCRdb's copy, which holds only in-frame ones; the method was immunoSEQ multiplex PCR. The table has about 95,000 clones, around 81% seen once; the top ten hold approximately 19%. This CDR3 comprises 14 residues. The V and J ends lost 1 base and 4 bases respectively, with 12 bases between them. CDR1 SGHRS and CDR2 YFSETQ come from the germline V gene. This clone was detected only a few times. The TCR originated in a young man in good health. The chain recombines TRBV5-1 with TRBJ2-7; perhaps D is TRBD1 or TRBD2 (5 bases each). The sample consisted of blood. CDR3 in DNA: TGCGCCAGCAGCTTGAAGAGGGGAGAGTACGAGCAGTACTTC. It specifies CASSLKRGEYEQYF.